This is a list of T cell receptor beta chains from one sample in a study of PD-L1 blockade in urothelial cancer. Clones were sequenced by immunoSEQ multiplex PCR, and TCRdb holds only the in-frame ones, with some missing. Of roughly 52,000 clones in the sample, around four fifths are singletons; the top ten hold approximately 1.4%. Source: PBMCs, taken around atezolizumab (anti-PD-L1) treatment. The receptors were sampled from a man aged 45-65 years with urothelial cancer. Both conserved end residues are part of each CDR3. Fields, in order: clone size, D gene, J gene, V gene, CDR3 protein, CDR3 DNA. D genes are given only for firm matches. Only some rows state a clone size, as once, few, many or a class for expanded clones.

NA NA TRBJ1-1 TRBV18 CASSPLQNTEAFF TGTGCCAGCTCACCACTACAGAACACTGAAGCTTTCTTT
NA TRBD1 TRBJ2-3 TRBV7-9 CASSIRDRGADTQYF TGTGCCAGCAGCATCCGGGACAGGGGTGCAGATACGCAGTATTTT
NA NA TRBJ2-7 TRBV18 CASSPLPGRNEQYF TGTGCCAGCTCACCCCTCCCGGGGAGAAACGAGCAGTACTTC
NA NA TRBJ1-3 TRBV9 CASSVEGTGGNTIYF TGTGCCAGCAGCGTAGAGGGTACAGGAGGAAACACCATATATTTT
NA NA TRBJ1-4 TRBV6-6 CASSYPDGGEKLFF TGTGCCAGCAGTTACCCGGACGGGGGTGAAAAACTGTTTTTT
NA TRBD1 TRBJ1-5 TRBV4-1 CASSQEGTGLNQPQHF TGCGCCAGCAGCCAGGAGGGGACAGGGCTCAATCAGCCCCAGCATTTT
NA NA TRBJ2-3 TRBV7-3 CASGSGTDTQYF TGTGCCAGCGGGAGCGGCACAGATACGCAGTATTTT
NA NA TRBJ2-5 TRBV7-8 CASSPHGGTQETQYF TGTGCCAGCAGCCCCCATGGAGGTACGCAAGAGACCCAGTACTTC
NA NA TRBJ1-5 TRBV10-2 CASSGGSGQPQHF TGCGCCAGCAGTGGTGGGAGCGGTCAGCCCCAGCATTTT
NA NA TRBJ1-6 TRBV6-1 CASTEWGVPNSPLHF TGTGCCAGCACCGAATGGGGGGTGCCAAATTCACCCCTCCACTTT
NA TRBD2 TRBJ2-1 TRBV6-5 CASSYSLAGGNEQFF TGTGCCAGCAGTTACTCACTAGCGGGGGGCAATGAGCAGTTCTTC
once TRBD1 TRBJ2-2 TRBV11-2 CASSLGGQGIAGELFF TGTGCCAGCAGCTTAGGCGGACAGGGGATAGCCGGGGAGCTGTTTTTT
NA TRBD1 TRBJ2-7 TRBV5-6 CASSQYRGAYEQYF TGTGCCAGCAGCCAATACAGGGGAGCCTACGAGCAGTACTTC
NA TRBD1 TRBJ2-2 TRBV27 CASSLYPRTGFTGELFF TGTGCCAGCAGTTTATACCCACGGACAGGATTCACCGGGGAGCTGTTTTTT
NA NA TRBJ1-5 TRBV7-2 CASSINRDQPQHF TGTGCCAGCAGCATAAACAGGGATCAGCCCCAGCATTTT
NA TRBD1 TRBJ2-7 TRBV9 CASSVGQGAGEQYF TGTGCCAGCAGCGTTGGACAGGGGGCCGGCGAGCAGTACTTC
NA TRBD2 TRBJ2-7 TRBV14 CASSQDLASGGGKQYF TGTGCCAGCAGCCAAGATTTAGCTAGCGGGGGTGGCAAGCAGTACTTC
NA NA TRBJ2-3 TRBV25-1 CASSEPASGGITDTQYF TGTGCCAGCAGTGAACCCGCCTCAGGGGGGATCACAGATACGCAGTATTTT
once NA TRBJ1-4 TRBV5-4 CASSSTGLKLFF TGTGCCAGCAGTTCCACAGGGTTAAAACTGTTTTTT
NA TRBD1 TRBJ2-2 TRBV11-3 CASSSARDRVGTGELFF TGTGCCAGCAGCTCCGCCCGGGACAGGGTAGGGACCGGGGAGCTGTTTTTT
NA TRBD1 TRBJ2-7 TRBV6-6 CASSYGTGRSYEQYF TGTGCCAGCAGTTACGGGACAGGCAGATCCTACGAGCAGTACTTC
NA NA TRBJ1-1 TRBV11-2 CASSPRAFF TGTGCCAGCAGCCCCCGGGCTTTCTTT
NA NA TRBJ2-3 TRBV2 CASSEPSTNTQYF TGTGCCAGCAGTGAACCTAGTACGAATACGCAGTATTTT
NA NA TRBJ1-4 TRBV10-1 CASRPDSLF TGCGCCAGCAGACCGGACAGTCTTTTT
NA NA TRBJ2-7 TRBV2 CASSEGARATYEQYF TGTGCCAGCAGTGAAGGGGCCAGGGCGACCTACGAGCAGTACTTC
NA TRBD1 TRBJ2-7 TRBV6-6 CASSPRLSGGKGEQYF TGTGCCAGCAGTCCACGACTATCAGGGGGCAAAGGGGAGCAGTACTTC
NA NA TRBJ1-1 TRBV5-5 CASSLFGTEAFF TGTGCCAGCAGCTTGTTCGGGACTGAAGCTTTCTTT
NA TRBD1 TRBJ1-6 TRBV19 CASSINRGPSNSPLHF TGTGCCAGTAGTATAAACAGGGGACCATCGAATTCACCCCTCCACTTT
NA TRBD1 TRBJ1-4 TRBV7-9 CASSSTRQGMTEKLFF TGTGCCAGCAGCTCCACCCGACAGGGTATGACTGAAAAACTGTTTTTT
NA NA TRBJ2-3 TRBV6-6 CASILAIGVSTDTQYF TGTGCCAGCATCCTGGCGATAGGGGTTAGCACAGATACGCAGTATTTT
NA TRBD1 TRBJ2-7 TRBV7-9 CASSPRDRSYEQYF TGTGCCAGCAGCCCCCGGGACAGGTCCTACGAGCAGTACTTC
once NA TRBJ2-7 TRBV9 CASSVGGTKDYEQYF TGTGCCAGCAGCGTAGGGGGGACAAAAGACTACGAGCAGTACTTC
NA NA TRBJ2-7 TRBV2 CASNPGGYEQYF TGTGCCAGCAACCCGGGTGGGTACGAGCAGTACTTC
few TRBD1 TRBJ1-5 TRBV30 CAWSGTGNKQPQHF TGTGCCTGGAGTGGGACAGGTAATAAGCAGCCCCAGCATTTT
NA TRBD1 TRBJ1-4 TRBV19 CASSRGTGEWNEKLFF TGTGCCAGTAGTCGAGGGACAGGGGAGTGGAATGAAAAACTGTTTTTT
once TRBD1 TRBJ1-4 TRBV4-3 CASSQIASGTGEKLFF TGCGCCAGCAGCCAGATAGCTAGCGGGACAGGCGAAAAACTGTTTTTT
few NA TRBJ2-1 TRBV2 CASSQGESQFF TGTGCCAGCAGTCAGGGTGAAAGCCAGTTCTTC
NA NA TRBJ2-5 TRBV2 CASSATGRVQETQYF TGTGCCAGCAGCGCGACAGGACGGGTCCAAGAGACCCAGTACTTC
NA TRBD2 TRBJ2-3 TRBV5-1 CASSGHAGGDTDTQYF TGCGCCAGCAGCGGCCACGCGGGAGGGGACACAGATACGCAGTATTTT
NA NA TRBJ1-3 TRBV7-2 CASSLERRAPLSGNTIYF TGTGCCAGCAGCTTAGAAAGGAGGGCCCCTCTCTCTGGAAACACCATATATTTT
NA NA TRBJ2-7 TRBV9 CASSPRDGWSYEQYF TGTGCCAGCAGCCCCAGGGATGGTTGGTCCTACGAGCAGTACTTC
NA NA TRBJ2-6 TRBV7-2 CAPGVTGANVLTF TGTGCCCCCGGGGTTACTGGGGCCAACGTCCTGACTTTC
NA TRBD2 TRBJ2-1 TRBV30 CAWKGRTSGSRNEQFF TGTGCCTGGAAGGGTCGGACTAGCGGGAGTCGGAATGAGCAGTTCTTC
NA TRBD1 TRBJ2-1 TRBV15 CATSLQGFNEQFF TGTGCCACCAGCTTACAGGGGTTCAATGAGCAGTTCTTC
NA NA TRBJ1-2 TRBV7-2 CASSLGDFVGYTF TGTGCCAGCAGCTTGGGGGACTTCGTTGGCTACACCTTC
NA NA TRBJ2-7 TRBV28 CASRMQRVLTYEQYF TGTGCCAGCCGTATGCAGCGAGTCCTTACCTACGAGCAGTACTTC
NA TRBD2 TRBJ2-3 TRBV4-3 CASSHGTSGMDTQYF TGCGCCAGCAGCCACGGGACTAGCGGGATGGATACGCAGTATTTT
NA TRBD1 TRBJ2-1 TRBV7-2 CASSLGLGTGGILRNEQFF TGTGCCAGCAGCTTAGGTCTCGGGACAGGGGGCATTCTGAGGAATGAGCAGTTCTTC
NA NA TRBJ2-3 TRBV14 CASNREFTDTQYF TGTGCCAGCAATAGGGAGTTCACAGATACGCAGTATTTT
NA TRBD1 TRBJ2-1 TRBV4-3 CASSRGTGASSYNEQFF TGCGCCAGCAGCCGCGGAACAGGGGCCAGCTCCTACAATGAGCAGTTCTTC